The 21 T cell receptor beta chains reported below all come from one sample, sequenced in a study of early T cells in non-severe SARS-CoV-2 infection. In TCRdb, the 5' RACE reads were re-called with MiXCR into one record per CDR3 protein. Counted here are about 69,000 distinct CDR3 sequences, roughly a tenth occurring once; the ten biggest clones make up about 5.6%. Specimen: whole blood. These receptor sequences come from an adult who was a healthcare worker with PCR-confirmed SARS-CoV-2 infection or an uninfected control (not recorded which).

This clonotype was counted at least ten times. The chain links TRBV14 to TRBJ1-6; maybe TRBD1 (5 bases). The CDR3 loop spans 14 amino acids. The germline CDR1 and CDR2 sequences are SGHDN and FVKESK. V lost 5 bases to trimming and J lost 4 bases, with 9 bases between them. The CDR3 bases are TGTGCCAGCAGCGCGGGACGGTATAATTCACCCCTCCACTTT. It codes for CASSAGRYNSPLHF.

This clonotype has a handful of counts. The rearrangement joins TRBV29-1 to TRBJ2-2; either TRBD1 or TRBD2 may supply D (5 bases each). Germline V gives CDR1 SQVTM, CDR2 ANQGSEA. The CDR3 loop spans 14 amino acids. V dropped 4 bases and J dropped 7 bases, with 16 bases sitting between them. The CDR3 DNA is TGCAGCGTTGCTGAGACAGCGGCCGGCGGGGAGCTGTTTTTT. Its protein is CSVAETAAGGELFF.

The chain employs TRBV7-9 and TRBJ1-2; no clear D. The V end lost 5 bases, the J end lost 0 bases, and 10 bases lay between the germline ends. The CDR3 sequence is 14 residues long. Germline-derived CDR1 and CDR2 are SEHNR and FQNEAQ (reference sequence). The CDR3: CASSQIITNYGYTF. The CDR3 DNA is TGTGCCAGCAGCCAAATAATCACTAACTATGGCTACACCTTC.

At least ten counts were recorded for this clonotype. This rearrangement joins TRBV12-3 or TRBV12-4 to TRBJ2-2; a possible D gene is TRBD2 (6 bases). CDR3 length equals 17 residues. Trimming pared 0 bases from V and 5 bases from J, leaving 16 bases between. Written as DNA, the CDR3 is TGTGCCAGCAGTTTAGCTAGCGGAGCCGCGGGGACCGGGGAGCTGTTTTTT. Protein: CASSLASGAAGTGELFF.

This clonotype was seen only a few times. This sequence joins TRBV3-1 and TRBJ1-2; D not resolved. The germline V and J ends were trimmed by 2 bases and 11 bases, with 18 bases remaining between them. The CDR3 is made up of 14 amino acids. CDR1 is LGHDT, CDR2 YNNKEL, per germline (reference sequence). CDR3 region: CASSQSEKEIGYTF. Here the CDR3 DNA reads TGTGCCAGCAGCCAATCGGAGAAGGAGATCGGGTACACCTTC.

This clonotype was recorded at least ten times. The rearrangement links TRBV10-2 to TRBJ2-7; D ambiguous. Germline V gene data show CDR1 as WSHSY and CDR2 as SAAADI. Trimming removed 6 bases at V and 6 bases at J, with 9 bases between. The CDR3 runs to 11 residues. In DNA form, the CDR3 reads TGCGCCAGCAGAAAGGAAGTCGAGCAGTACTTC. Its protein is CASRKEVEQYF.

This clonotype was recorded many times. The V call is TRBV12-5, the J call TRBJ1-2; TRBD1 matches at 7 bases. There are 13 residues in the CDR3. V dropped 5 bases and J dropped 6; count of bases not matched to a gene: 6. Germline CDR1 and CDR2: LGHNT and FRNRAP. DNA for the CDR3: TGTGCTAGTGGTCCCTGGACAGGTGATGGCTACACCTTC. This encodes CASGPWTGDGYTF.

The rearrangement joins TRBV20-1 to TRBJ1-6; 9 bases are a match to TRBD1. The CDR3 has 17 amino acids. V trimming: 0 bases; J trimming: 2 bases; junction bases outside the gene matches: 5. In germline, CDR1 is DFQATT, CDR2 SNEGSKA (reference sequence). CDR3 in DNA: TGCAGTGCTAGAGATGGGGACAGGGTTACCTATAATTCACCCCTCCACTTT. Protein sequence: CSARDGDRVTYNSPLHF.

The rearrangement joins TRBV7-2 to TRBJ1-5; 9 bases are a match to TRBD1. This CDR3 is 16 amino acids long. J was trimmed by 2 bases and V by 6 bases; bases with no gene match: 8. The germline V gene encodes CDR1 SGHTA and CDR2 FQGNSA. CDR3 nucleotide sequence: TGTGCCAGCAGTCTTACAGGGGGCGCAGGCAATCAGCCCCAGCATTTT. The encoded protein is CASSLTGGAGNQPQHF.

Ten or more counts support this clonotype. V usage is TRBV7-2 and J usage is TRBJ2-1; 7 bases match TRBD1. With 5 bases clipped from V and 10 bases from J, the junction kept 14 bases outside the gene matches. Germline assignment: CDR1 SGHTA and CDR2 FQGNSA. This CDR3 region has 15 residues. CDR3 nucleotides: TGTGCCAGCAGCCCCGACAGGGAAGGAAGCAGGGAGCAGTTCTTC. Residues: CASSPDREGSREQFF.

This clonotype was picked up many times. The chain employs TRBV20-1 and TRBJ1-1; TRBD1 matches 7 bases. This CDR3 comprises 13 residues. CDR1 and CDR2 (germline): DFQATT, SNEGSKA (reference sequence). V lost 2 bases and J lost 8; bases outside the gene matches: 8. This CDR3 reads CSARPTGALEAFF. Written as DNA, the CDR3 is TGCAGTGCTAGACCTACAGGGGCCCTGGAAGCTTTCTTT.

This clonotype has at least ten counts. The gene calls are TRBV20-1 and TRBJ1-5, with TRBD1 matching over 10 bases. CDR3 size: 13 residues. Trimming at V came to 5 bases and at J to 8 bases, leaving 6 bases not matched to a gene. Looked up from germline, CDR1 is DFQATT and CDR2 is SNEGSKA (reference sequence). CDR3 bases: TGCAGTGCTTCGACAGGGGGCGGAAAGCCCCAGCATTTT. This encodes CSASTGGGKPQHF.

The chain couples TRBV10-3 to TRBJ2-7; D possibly corresponds to TRBD1 (6 bases). Germline CDR1 reads ENHRY; CDR2 reads SYGVKD. V lost 10 bases, J lost 2 bases, and 21 bases lay in between. The CDR3 contains 15 residues. CDR3 in amino acids: CATKTSLTGPYEQYF. Written as DNA, the CDR3 is TGTGCCACCAAGACTTCTCTAACAGGGCCCTACGAGCAGTACTTC.

This clonotype was found a few times. The CDR3 protein is CASSLTWGLRHGSYGYTF. Written as DNA, the CDR3 is TGTGCCAGCAGTTTAACGTGGGGACTGCGGCATGGGAGTTATGGCTACACCTTC. The chain couples TRBV12-3 or TRBV12-4 to TRBJ1-2, with a possible D match to TRBD1 (5 bases). The germline V and J ends were trimmed by 2 bases and 5 bases, with 24 bases remaining between them. This CDR3 comprises 18 residues.

This chain joins TRBV7-3 and TRBJ2-5; 10 nucleotides align to TRBD1. CDR3 length equals 15 residues. Unmatched junction bases numbered 3, after V lost 0 bases and J lost 5 bases. CDR1 is SGHTA, CDR2 FQGTGA, per germline. In DNA form, the CDR3 reads TGTGCCAGCAGCTTAACGGGACAGGGGCTGGAGACCCAGTACTTC. Translated: CASSLTGQGLETQYF.

The sample holds many counts of this clonotype. V gene TRBV3-1 combines with J gene TRBJ2-2, with D tentatively TRBD1 (6 bases). The germline CDR1 and CDR2 sequences are LGHDT and YNNKEL (reference sequence). Trimming took 5 bases from V and 7 from J, leaving 20 bases between them. The CDR3 runs to 16 residues. This CDR3 reads CASSVYSGTWHGELFF. CDR3 nucleotides: TGTGCCAGCAGCGTATACTCCGGGACATGGCACGGGGAGCTGTTTTTT.

This rearrangement joins TRBV3-1 to TRBJ1-1; tentatively, D is TRBD1 (5 bases). CDR1 and CDR2 from the germline V gene are LGHDT and YNNKEL (reference sequence). V lost 3 bases and J 0 bases, leaving 11 bases between the germline ends. This CDR3 contains 15 residues. CDR3 in amino acids: CASSQEGPLNTEAFF. The CDR3 nucleotides read TGTGCCAGCAGCCAGGAGGGACCGTTGAACACTGAAGCTTTCTTT.

In this sample, this clonotype turned up many times. This rearrangement joins TRBV9 to TRBJ2-1; 8 positions match TRBD2. Germline values: CDR1 SGDLS, CDR2 YYNGEE. The V and J ends lost 4 bases and 4 bases, in that order; junction bases with no gene match: 7. CDR3 length: 15 amino acids. The chain's CDR3 is CASSPGRARYNEQFF. The CDR3 DNA reads as TGTGCCAGCAGCCCCGGGAGGGCCAGGTACAATGAGCAGTTCTTC.

This clonotype appeared a few times. The chain recombines TRBV12-3 or TRBV12-4 with TRBJ2-1; D possibly corresponds to TRBD2 (6 bases). The CDR3 runs 14 residues. Trimming took 1 base from V and 9 from J, leaving 13 bases between them. For the CDR3, the DNA is TGTGCCAGCAGTTTAGACGGGAGCGGCCGTGAGCAGTTCTTC. Translated: CASSLDGSGREQFF.

The rearrangement joins TRBV28 to TRBJ1-6; 9 bases match TRBD1. After removal of 3 bases from V and 7 bases from J, the junction contained 13 bases not matched to a gene. The germline gives CDR1 MDHEN, CDR2 SYDVKM. CDR3 length: 18 amino acids. The CDR3 nucleotides read TGTGCCAGCAGTTTGGGGGGACAGGGTATAGGTTGGAATTCACCCCTCCACTTT. Translating gives CASSLGGQGIGWNSPLHF.

This clonotype has at least ten counts. The chain carries TRBV20-1 and TRBJ2-3; no clear D gene. There are 14 residues in the CDR3. V lost 6 bases, J lost 1 base, and 14 bases lay in between. Germline V gene lookup returns CDR1 DFQATT and CDR2 SNEGSKA (reference sequence). The CDR3 DNA reads TGCAGTGCCCTTTGGGCTACCCGCACAGATACGCAGTATTTT. It codes for CSALWATRTDTQYF.